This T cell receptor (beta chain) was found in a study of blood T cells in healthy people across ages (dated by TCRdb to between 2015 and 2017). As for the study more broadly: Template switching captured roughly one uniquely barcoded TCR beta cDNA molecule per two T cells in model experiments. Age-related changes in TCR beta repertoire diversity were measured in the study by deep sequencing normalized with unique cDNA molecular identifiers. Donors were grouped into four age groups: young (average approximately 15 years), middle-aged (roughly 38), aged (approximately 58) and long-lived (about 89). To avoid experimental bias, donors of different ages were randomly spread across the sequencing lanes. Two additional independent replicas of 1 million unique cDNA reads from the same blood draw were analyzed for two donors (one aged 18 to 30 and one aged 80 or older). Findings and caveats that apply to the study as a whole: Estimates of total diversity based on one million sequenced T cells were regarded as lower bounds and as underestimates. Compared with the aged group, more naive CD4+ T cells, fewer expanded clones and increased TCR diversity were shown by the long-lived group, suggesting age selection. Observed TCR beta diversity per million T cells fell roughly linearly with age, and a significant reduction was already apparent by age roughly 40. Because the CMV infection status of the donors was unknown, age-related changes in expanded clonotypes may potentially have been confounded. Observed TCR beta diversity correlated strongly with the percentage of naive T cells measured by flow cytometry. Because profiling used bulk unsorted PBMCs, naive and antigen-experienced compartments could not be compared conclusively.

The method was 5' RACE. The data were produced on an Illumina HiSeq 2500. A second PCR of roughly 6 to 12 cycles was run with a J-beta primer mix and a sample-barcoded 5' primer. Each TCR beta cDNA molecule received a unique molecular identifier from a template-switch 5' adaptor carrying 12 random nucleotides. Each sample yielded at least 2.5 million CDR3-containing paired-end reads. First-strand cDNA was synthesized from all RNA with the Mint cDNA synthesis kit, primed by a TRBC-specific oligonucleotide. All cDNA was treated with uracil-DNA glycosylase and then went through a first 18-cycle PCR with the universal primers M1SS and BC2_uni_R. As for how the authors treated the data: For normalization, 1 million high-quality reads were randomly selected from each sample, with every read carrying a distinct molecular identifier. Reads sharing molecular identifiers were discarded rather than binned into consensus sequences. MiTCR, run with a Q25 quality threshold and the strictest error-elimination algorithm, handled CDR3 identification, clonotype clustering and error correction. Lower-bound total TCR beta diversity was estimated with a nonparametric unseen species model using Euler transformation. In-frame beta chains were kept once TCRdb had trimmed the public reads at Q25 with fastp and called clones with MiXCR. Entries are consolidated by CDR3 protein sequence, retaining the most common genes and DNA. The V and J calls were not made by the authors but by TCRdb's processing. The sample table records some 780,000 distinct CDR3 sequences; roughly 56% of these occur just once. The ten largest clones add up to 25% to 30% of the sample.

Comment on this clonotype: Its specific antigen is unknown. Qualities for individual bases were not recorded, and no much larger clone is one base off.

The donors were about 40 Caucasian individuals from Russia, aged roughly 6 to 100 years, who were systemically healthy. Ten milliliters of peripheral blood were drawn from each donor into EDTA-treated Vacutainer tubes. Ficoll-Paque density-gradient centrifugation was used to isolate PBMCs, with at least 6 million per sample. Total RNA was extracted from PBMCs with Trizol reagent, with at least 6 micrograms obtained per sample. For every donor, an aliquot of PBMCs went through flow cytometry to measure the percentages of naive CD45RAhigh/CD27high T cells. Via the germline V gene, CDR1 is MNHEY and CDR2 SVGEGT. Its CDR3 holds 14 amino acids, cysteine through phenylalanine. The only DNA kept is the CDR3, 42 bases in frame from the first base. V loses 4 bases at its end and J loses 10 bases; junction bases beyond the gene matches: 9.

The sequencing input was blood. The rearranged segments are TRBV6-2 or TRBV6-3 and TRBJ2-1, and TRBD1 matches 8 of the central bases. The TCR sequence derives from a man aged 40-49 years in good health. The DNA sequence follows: TGTGCCAGCAGTTCCACCCGGACAGGGTACGAGCAGTTCTTC. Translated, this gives CASSSTRTGYEQFF.